Shown below are 6 T cell receptor beta chains from a single sample sequenced in a study of cytomegalovirus exposure and HLA in healthy donors. The study ran its PCR with 60 Vbeta and 13 Jbeta primers. Sequencing was performed with immunoSEQ multiplex PCR; in TCRdb, only in-frame clones are kept and a portion is missing. The table records approximately 88,000 clones, 76% of them present only once. The sample taken for sequencing was PBMCs. The receptors here all came from a man younger than 40 in good health and CMV-seropositive.

J is TRBJ1-5 and V is TRBV28, with 7 nucleotides matching TRBD1. CDR1 is MDHEN and CDR2 is SYDVKM in the germline V gene. The CDR3 is 17 residues long. J was trimmed by 0 bases and V by 3 bases; bases with no gene match: 8. The CDR3 region is CASSFRQGVYSNQPQHF. In DNA, the CDR3 is TGTGCCAGCAGTTTCCGGCAGGGGGTCTATAGCAATCAGCCCCAGCATTTT.

The genes are TRBV7-2 and TRBJ2-7; D not resolved. From germline, CDR1 is SGHTA and CDR2 FQGNSA. This CDR3 contains 14 residues. The V gene lost 3 bases and the J gene lost 2 bases, with 11 bases spanning the gap. CDR3 nucleotide sequence: TGTGCCAGCAGCTTTCGGAGTCAAACCTACGAGCAGTACTTC. Its translation: CASSFRSQTYEQYF.

This clone was picked up a small number of times. The chain uses TRBV7-8 and TRBJ1-1; TRBD1 matches at 8 bases. The germline gives CDR1 SGHVS, CDR2 FQNEAQ. The V gene end was trimmed by 5 bases and the J gene end by 3 bases; junction bases not matched to a gene: 5. This CDR3 has 14 residues. The CDR3 protein is CASSLPGQDTEAFF. CDR3 nucleotides: TGTGCCAGCAGCCTTCCGGGACAGGACACTGAAGCTTTCTTT. Together with reference TRBV7-8 and TRBJ1-1, the CDR3 gives the full variable domain: GAGVSQSPRYKVAKRGQDVALRCDPISGHVSLFWYQQALGQGPEFLTYFQNEAQLDKSGLPSDRFFAERPEGSVSTLKIQRTQQEDSAVYLCASSLPGQDTEAFFGQGTRLTVV.

CDR3 region: CASSTSGIVYEQYF. CDR3 in DNA: TGCGCCAGCAGTACTAGCGGGATAGTCTACGAGCAGTACTTC. The chain is built from TRBV5-1 and TRBJ2-7, with 10 bases lining up with TRBD2. CDR1 is SGHRS and CDR2 is YFSETQ in the germline V gene. Trimming took 5 bases from V and 3 from J; bases not matched to a gene: 5. This CDR3 has 14 residues.

The rearrangement uses TRBV5-1 and TRBJ2-5, with 11 bases lining up with TRBD1. V lost 0 bases to trimming and J lost 3 bases; unmatched junction nucleotides: 10. The CDR3 sequence is 18 residues long. Looked up from germline, CDR1 is SGHRS and CDR2 is YFSETQ. CDR3 DNA sequence: TGCGCCAGCAGCTTGGGGGGGACAGGGGGTATAGCAGAAGAGACCCAGTACTTC. Its protein is CASSLGGTGGIAEETQYF.

This sequence joins TRBV6-6 and TRBJ1-1; perhaps TRBD1 as D (5 bases). The CDR3 runs 14 residues. V dropped 6 bases and J dropped 1 base, with 12 bases sitting between them. Germline CDR1 is MNHNY and CDR2 is SVGAGI (reference sequence). CDR3 region: CASRSGTPNTEAFF. The CDR3 bases are TGTGCCAGCAGGTCCGGGACTCCGAACACTGAAGCTTTCTTT.